This T cell receptor (beta chain) was sequenced during a study of blood T cell repertoires in COVID-19. About the study: Researchers got acute and convalescent COVID-19 samples from the United States, Italy and Spain. The analysed material was cDNA or gDNA that came from T cells, B-cell-depleted T cells, or PBMCs.

This clone was picked up one time. The germline gives CDR1 SGHAT, CDR2 FQDESV (reference sequence). The CDR3 spans 16 residues. The V segment lost 4 bases and the J segment 7 bases; nucleotides outside the gene matches: 12. Study processing details: The authors estimated nucleated cell counts from reference gene primer amplification. Only in-frame clones appear in the TCRdb table, and some are missing; sequencing was by immunoSEQ multiplex PCR. V and J calls and clone size come straight from that table; D and trimming were deduced from the DNA. This table has 60,000 to 65,000 clones, about 73% appearing once.

This TCR was sampled from a woman aged 80 or over with acute or convalescent COVID-19. The V gene is TRBV11-1, the J gene TRBJ2-3; 9 bases line up with TRBD1. Material: peripheral blood. The CDR3 protein is CASSYQPGQGIHTQYF. CDR3 nucleotide sequence: TGTGCCAGCAGCTACCAACCGGGACAGGGCATCCATACGCAGTATTTT.